This entry lists 11 T cell receptor beta chains sequenced from one sample in a study of T cells in tuberculosis. Sequenced by immunoSEQ multiplex PCR; TCRdb stores in-frame clones only, minus some. The repertoire holds 35,000 to 45,000 clones, roughly 94% seen once, with about 2% in the top ten. The sequenced material came from PBMCs. The receptors originated from a donor between 10 and 35 years old with latent tuberculosis or without tuberculosis infection. Some clones in this sample may be carry-over from other donors' samples.

The chain has TRBV6-1 and TRBJ2-1; D is perhaps TRBD1 (6 bases). This CDR3 is built from 15 residues. CDR1 is MNHNS, CDR2 SASEGT, per germline. Trimming took off 3 bases at V and 6 bases at J, with 15 bases between the two ends. For the CDR3, the DNA is TGTGCCAGCAGTGAGTCCCAGGGGATTAGCAATGAGCAGTTCTTC. Translated: CASSESQGISNEQFF.

The rearrangement joins TRBV6-5 to TRBJ1-1; TRBD1 matches at 9 bases. With 2 bases clipped from V and 5 bases from J, the junction kept 0 bases outside the gene matches. The germline CDR1 and CDR2 sequences are MNHEY and SVGAGI. CDR3 length: 13 residues. The chain's CDR3 is CASSYDRGTEAFF. CDR3 DNA sequence: TGTGCCAGCAGTTACGACAGGGGGACTGAAGCTTTCTTT.

The V gene is TRBV6-4, the J gene TRBJ2-1, with 11 nucleotides matching TRBD2. The CDR3 contains 15 residues. V was pared by 4 bases and J by 6 bases, with 5 bases of the junction left unmatched. Germline V gene sequence: CDR1 MRHNA, CDR2 SNTAGT. In nucleotides, the CDR3 is TGTGCCAGCAGTGTTGGACTAGCGGGTCGCAATGAGCAGTTCTTC. Its protein is CASSVGLAGRNEQFF.

The rearrangement joins TRBV27 to TRBJ1-5; D is possibly TRBD1 (5 bases). This CDR3 comprises 15 residues. The germline CDR1 and CDR2 sequences are MNHEY and SMNVEV (reference sequence). V was shortened by 1 base and J by 6 bases, with 13 bases between the two germline ends. The CDR3 nucleotides are TGTGCCAGCAGTTTATATGCAGGGAAGGTTCAGCCCCAGCATTTT. This encodes CASSLYAGKVQPQHF.

The chain couples TRBV5-1 to TRBJ2-7; D gene unclear. V lost 2 bases, J lost 2 bases, and 11 bases lay in between. Per the germline V gene, CDR1 is SGHRS and CDR2 is YFSETQ. There are 14 residues in the CDR3. This CDR3 is CASSFGVTTYEQYF. The CDR3 coding sequence is TGCGCCAGCAGCTTCGGTGTAACCACCTACGAGCAGTACTTC.

V gene TRBV19 combines with J gene TRBJ1-3; D gene ambiguous. Trimming left V 5 bases short and J 0 bases short, with 8 bases between. The CDR3 sequence is 14 residues long. CDR1 is LNHDA and CDR2 is SQIVND in the germline V gene (reference sequence). CDR3 nucleotide sequence: TGTGCCAGTAGTGAGGGCGTCTCTGGAAACACCATATATTTT. This encodes CASSEGVSGNTIYF.

This chain uses TRBV12-5 with TRBJ1-2; no firm D call. The CDR3 loop spans 12 amino acids. V was pared by 6 bases and J by 2 bases, with 7 bases between. Germline V lookup: CDR1 LGHNT, CDR2 FRNRAP. In DNA, the CDR3 is TGTGCTAGTGGCTGGGAGAACTATGGCTACACCTTC. Translated, it gives CASGWENYGYTF.

The CDR3 loop is CASSFGGTSRYEQYF. Written as DNA, the CDR3 is TGTGCCAGCAGCTTCGGGGGGACTAGTAGGTACGAGCAGTACTTC. This chain joins TRBV7-8 and TRBJ2-7, with 8 bases identical to TRBD2. Trimming at V came to 3 bases and at J to 4 bases, leaving 8 bases not matched to a gene. The V gene's germline CDR1 is SGHVS and CDR2 FQNEAQ. The CDR3 consists of 15 residues.

This rearrangement joins TRBV27 to TRBJ1-2; 7 positions agree with TRBD1. V dropped 4 bases and J dropped 4; count of bases not matched to a gene: 3. Per the germline V gene, CDR1 is MNHEY and CDR2 is SMNVEV (reference sequence). The CDR3 totals 13 residues. The CDR3 is CASSSGQVYGYTF. The CDR3 DNA sequence: TGTGCCAGCAGTTCTGGACAGGTCTATGGCTACACCTTC.

This clone has more than one count but fewer than ten. This chain connects TRBV11-3 to TRBJ2-1; D is perhaps TRBD2 (5 bases). Germline values: CDR1 SGHNT, CDR2 YENEEA. Deletions cut 4 bases from V and 6 bases from J, with 16 bases between. This CDR3 region has 15 residues. CDR3 protein: CASSSHGLAFNEQFF. The DNA for the CDR3 is TGTGCCAGCAGCTCACACGGACTGGCGTTCAATGAGCAGTTCTTC.

V is TRBV4-3 and J is TRBJ1-2; a weak D match, TRBD1 (5 bases). V was clipped by 1 base and J by 4 bases, with 19 bases between them. Looked up from germline, CDR1 is LGHNA and CDR2 is YSLEER. This CDR3 comprises 17 residues. The CDR3 here is CASSQVPGRIPPYGYTF. The CDR3 region has the DNA TGCGCCAGCAGCCAAGTTCCAGGGAGGATACCCCCCTATGGCTACACCTTC.